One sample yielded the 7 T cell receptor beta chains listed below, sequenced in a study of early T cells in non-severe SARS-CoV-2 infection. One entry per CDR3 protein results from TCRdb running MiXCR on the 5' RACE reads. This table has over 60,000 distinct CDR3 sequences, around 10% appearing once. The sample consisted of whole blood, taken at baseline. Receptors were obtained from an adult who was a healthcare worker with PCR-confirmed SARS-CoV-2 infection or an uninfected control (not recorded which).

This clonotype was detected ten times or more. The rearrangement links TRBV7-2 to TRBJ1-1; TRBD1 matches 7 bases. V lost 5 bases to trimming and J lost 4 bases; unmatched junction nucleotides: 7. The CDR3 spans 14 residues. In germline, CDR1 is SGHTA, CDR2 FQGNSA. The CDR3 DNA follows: TGTGCCAGCAGCCACCAGGGGGGAGGCACTGAAGCTTTCTTT. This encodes CASSHQGGGTEAFF.

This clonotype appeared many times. The CDR3 sequence is CASTRTGTGSEQFF. CDR3 nucleotides: TGTGCCAGCACTAGGACCGGGACAGGGAGTGAGCAGTTCTTC. The J gene is TRBJ2-1, the V gene TRBV6-6, with 9 bases aligning to TRBD1. The CDR3 covers 14 residues. Germline-derived CDR1 and CDR2 are MNHNY and SVGAGI (reference sequence). V was pared by 7 bases and J by 9 bases, with 10 bases of the junction left unmatched.

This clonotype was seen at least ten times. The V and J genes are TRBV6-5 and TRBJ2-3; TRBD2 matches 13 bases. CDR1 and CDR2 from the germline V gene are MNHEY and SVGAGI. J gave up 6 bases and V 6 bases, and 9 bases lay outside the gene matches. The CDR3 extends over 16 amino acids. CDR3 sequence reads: CASSPRLAGGWDTQYF. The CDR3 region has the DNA TGTGCCAGCAGCCCACGACTAGCGGGGGGCTGGGATACGCAGTATTTT.

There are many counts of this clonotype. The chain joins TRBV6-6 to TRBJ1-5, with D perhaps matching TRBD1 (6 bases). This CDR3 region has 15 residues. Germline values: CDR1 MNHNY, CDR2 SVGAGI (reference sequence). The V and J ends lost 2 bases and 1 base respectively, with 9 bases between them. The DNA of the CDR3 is TGTGCCAGCAGTTACGGGACACCCAGCAATCAGCCCCAGCATTTT. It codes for CASSYGTPSNQPQHF.

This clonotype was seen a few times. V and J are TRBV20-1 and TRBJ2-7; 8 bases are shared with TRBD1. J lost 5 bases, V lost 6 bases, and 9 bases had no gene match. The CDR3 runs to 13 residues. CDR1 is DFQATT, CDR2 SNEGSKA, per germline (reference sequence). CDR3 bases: TGCAGTGCCAATGGACAGGGTATGCACGAGCAGTACTTC. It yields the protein CSANGQGMHEQYF.

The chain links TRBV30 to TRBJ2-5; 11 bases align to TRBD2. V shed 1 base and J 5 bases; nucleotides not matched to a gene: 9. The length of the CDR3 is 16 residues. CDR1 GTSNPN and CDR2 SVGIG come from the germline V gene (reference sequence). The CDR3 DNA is TGTGCCTGGAGTGACCCGGGACTAGCGGAGGAGGAGACCCAGTACTTC. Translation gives CAWSDPGLAEEETQYF. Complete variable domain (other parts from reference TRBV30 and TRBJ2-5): SQTIHQWPATLVQPVGSPLSLECTVEGTSNPNLYWYRQAAGRGLQLLFYSVGIGQISSEVPQNLSASRPQDRQFILSSKKLLLSDSGFYLCAWSDPGLAEEETQYFGPGTRLLVL.

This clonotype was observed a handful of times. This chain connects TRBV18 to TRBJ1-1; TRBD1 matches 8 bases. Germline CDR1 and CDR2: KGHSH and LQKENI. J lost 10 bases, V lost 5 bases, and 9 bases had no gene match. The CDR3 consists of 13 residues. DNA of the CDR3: TGTGCCAGCTCAGAGGGACAGGACCTCCGAGCTTTCTTT. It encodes CASSEGQDLRAFF.